This T cell receptor (beta chain) was identified during a study of cytomegalovirus exposure and HLA in healthy donors. PCR was performed using 60 Vbeta and 13 Jbeta primers. The repertoire was sequenced with immunoSEQ multiplex PCR; TCRdb's copy has only in-frame clones and lacks some. The sample holds 280,000 or so clones, roughly 90% seen once. This CDR3 region has 15 residues. Losses at the gene ends were 4 bases for V and 4 bases for J; bases not matched to a gene: 7. CDR1 is MNHNS, CDR2 SASEGT, per germline. The source is a young woman in good health and CMV-seronegative. This chain links TRBV6-1 with TRBJ2-1; 7 bases map to TRBD2. Sequencing used PBMCs. The CDR3: CASSVGEGTYNEQFF. The CDR3 bases are TGTGCCAGCAGTGTGGGGGAGGGTACGTACAATGAGCAGTTCTTC.